Below are 10 T cell receptor beta chains sequenced from a single sample in a study of T-cell reconstitution after alpha-beta-depleted transplantation in children. It was with unique molecular identifiers that the TCRbeta library was prepared. TCRdb re-called the PCR reads with MiXCR, one entry per CDR3 protein. The sample lists approximately 400,000 distinct CDR3 sequences; 16% were seen once. The sample consisted of PBMCs, mostly from graft donor cells, taken 360 days after TCRalphabeta/CD19-depleted stem cell transplant. The receptors derive from a boy under two years old who had a stem cell transplant for Wiskott-Aldrich syndrome, so the T cells may come from the graft donor.

This sequence joins TRBV12-3 or TRBV12-4 and TRBJ2-4, with 9 positions matching TRBD2. This CDR3 has 14 residues. With V trimmed by 5 bases and J by 5 bases, 4 bases remained unmatched. CDR3 residues: CASSPGGGENIQYF. The CDR3 DNA reads as TGTGCCAGCAGTCCCGGCGGGGGGGAAAACATTCAGTACTTC.

V usage is TRBV12-3 or TRBV12-4 and J usage is TRBJ2-2; TRBD2 aligns across 11 bases. The trim removed 6 bases at V and 1 base at J, leaving 1 base unmatched. The CDR3 extends over 15 amino acids. The CDR3 reads CASRLAGGNTGELFF. DNA of the CDR3: TGTGCCAGCAGGCTAGCGGGGGGGAACACCGGGGAGCTGTTTTTT.

This chain links TRBV24-1 with TRBJ2-7; 10 bases map to TRBD1. CDR1 KGHDR and CDR2 SFDVKD come from the germline V gene. Trimming removed 3 bases from V and 4 bases from J; junction bases left unmatched: 5. CDR3 length: 15 residues. For the CDR3, the DNA is TGTGCCACCAGTGATCGTGGACAGGGGGGTTACGAGCAGTACTTC. It encodes CATSDRGQGGYEQYF.

The chain is built from TRBV11-2 and TRBJ2-7; D perhaps matches TRBD2 (6 bases). Germline CDR1 is SGHAT and CDR2 is FQNNGV. This CDR3 has 13 residues. Trimming took 3 bases from V and 3 from J, leaving 9 bases between them. The DNA of the CDR3 is TGTGCCAGCAGCTTTAAGGAGGGCTACGAGCAGTACTTC. Protein product: CASSFKEGYEQYF.

This clonotype was seen a few times. The chain recombines TRBV12-3 or TRBV12-4 with TRBJ2-7; TRBD2 aligns across 9 bases. CDR3 length equals 15 residues. Unmatched junction bases numbered 10, after V lost 6 bases and J lost 4 bases. The CDR3 region is CASSYGLAKIYEQYF. CDR3 nucleotide sequence: TGTGCCAGCAGCTACGGACTAGCGAAGATTTACGAGCAGTACTTC.

With respect to this clonotype: A junction end diverges from the germline sequence, so it may reflect a read error. The chain has TRBV12-3 or TRBV12-4 and TRBJ2-3; possible D gene TRBD1, 6 bases. The CDR3 extends over 12 amino acids. The CDR3 nucleotides read TGTGCCAGCACACAGGGCCCAGATACGCATTATTTT. As protein: CASTQGPDTHYF.

The rearrangement links TRBV20-1 to TRBJ2-1; TRBD2 aligns across 8 bases. V was pared by 2 bases and J by 10 bases, with 1 base of the junction left unmatched. Germline V lookup: CDR1 DFQATT, CDR2 SNEGSKA (reference sequence). CDR3 length: 11 residues. The CDR3 region is CSARTGGEQFF. In DNA, the CDR3 is TGCAGTGCTAGAACGGGAGGGGAGCAGTTCTTC.

This clonotype came up once. One base away lies a much larger clone, so this may be a sequencing read error. V gene TRBV21-1 combines with J gene TRBJ2-4; the table gives TRBD1 as D, unverified against the DNA. TRBV21-1 is flagged as a pseudogene. The CDR3 extends over 12 amino acids. CDR3 nucleotides: TGTGGCAGCTGCGGACAGGGAGACATTCAGTACTTC. Translated: CGSCGQGDIQYF.

This clonotype appeared a few times. This chain uses TRBV10-3 with TRBJ2-3, with D possibly being TRBD1 (5 bases). The germline V gene encodes CDR1 ENHRY and CDR2 SYGVKD. Trimming left V 7 bases short and J 7 bases short, with 9 bases between. The CDR3 is 11 amino acids. DNA of the CDR3: TGTGCCATCAACGGACAATATACGCAGTATTTT. Translating it yields CAINGQYTQYF.

This clonotype was observed many times. The chain employs TRBV5-1 and TRBJ2-7; 7 bases match TRBD1. From germline, CDR1 is SGHRS and CDR2 YFSETQ. The CDR3 covers 14 residues. The trim removed 3 bases at V and 2 bases at J, leaving 5 bases unmatched. CDR3 region: CASSSDRSTYEQYF. The CDR3 region has the DNA TGCGCCAGCAGCTCGGACAGGTCGACCTACGAGCAGTACTTC.